The present TCR beta chain was sequenced within a study of blood T cell repertoires in COVID-19 (TCRdb year 2020). At the level of the whole study: The collaborator samples originated in the United States, Italy and Spain and spanned the acute and convalescent phases of COVID-19. The prospective study material was composed of cDNA or gDNA derived from T cells, B-cell-depleted T cells, or PBMCs. Where HLA class I and class II types were available, the types were taken from metadata supplied by the sample provider, not from assay-based typing. Sample metadata almost always included a de-identified subject ID, COVID-19 status, age in years and sex. The repertoires were released in a freely available public database meant as a resource for research on the immune response to SARS-CoV-2. Samples came from the ongoing ImmuneRACE study (first 160 participants) plus 1,254 subjects from 6 global collaborators. Deeply sampled blood TCRbeta repertoires from subjects exposed to, actively infected with, or recovered from COVID-19 were included in the dataset.

Regarding this clone: The antigen it binds to is not known. Per-base qualities were not stored, and no clone one base away is much larger.

What the authors observed across the whole study: The amount of clinical and demographic metadata varied by source and participant and was provided uncurated.

The germline V gene encodes CDR1 SSHAT and CDR2 FNYEAQ (reference sequence). V and J are truncated by 3 bases and 3 bases respectively, leaving an intervening sequence of 6 bases. The CDR3, cysteine through phenylalanine, is 13 amino acids long. Of the read, only the CDR3 DNA is kept; its 39 bases are in frame from base 1. TCRbeta CDR3 regions were amplified from genomic DNA using the immunoSEQ Assay, a bias-controlled multiplex PCR. The published analysis was carried out like this. Within the assay, amplification of reference gene primers was used to estimate how many nucleated cells each sample contained. To quantify the absolute abundance of each unique TCRbeta CDR3 rearrangement, sequence reads were collapsed and filtered. For each sample, productive Simpson clonality was calculated as the square root of Simpson's diversity index across productive rearrangements. What TCRdb holds here is the immuneACCESS table cut down to in-frame rearrangements. Part of the clones is not present; checked against another copy, under half of the missing clones reflect an unresolved V gene, and the others are unexplained. The V and J calls and clone size come from that table; D and trimming were worked out from the DNA. The sample table records approximately 74,000 clones; around 88% of these occur just once. Clones ranked in the top ten supply more than 1.5% of the sample.

Whole blood was collected in K2EDTA tubes by collaborating institutions according to the institutions' own protocols. For TCRbeta analysis, collaborators shipped samples in one of three forms: frozen whole blood, isolated PBMCs, or DNA extracted from either of those sample types. The chain links TRBV7-7 with TRBJ2-1, with the D gene not confidently named. The receptor was derived from a woman aged 80 or older with active or convalescent COVID-19. The source material was peripheral blood. The bases read TGTGCCAGCAGCTTGAGGTACTACAATGAGCAGTTCTTC. Translated, this gives CASSLRYYNEQFF.